Shown below are 6 T cell receptor beta chains from a single sample sequenced in a study of blood T cell repertoires in COVID-19. The assay was immunoSEQ multiplex PCR, and TCRdb's table has in-frame clones only and misses some. The profile covers about 100,000 clones, with 55% to 75% appearing a single time and about 1.8% taken by the ten largest. The source material was peripheral blood. The source is a woman in her thirties or forties with acute or convalescent COVID-19.

This rearrangement joins TRBV7-9 to TRBJ2-4, with D perhaps matching TRBD1 (6 bases). Germline loops: CDR1 SEHNR, CDR2 FQNEAQ (reference sequence). Deletions cut 4 bases from V and 6 bases from J, with 19 bases between. The CDR3 covers 16 residues. The CDR3 nucleotides read TGTGCCAGCAGCTACCGGGACACCTCTATGGGAAACATTCAGTACTTC. Amino acids: CASSYRDTSMGNIQYF. Drawing the rest from reference TRBV7-9 and TRBJ2-4, the complete variable domain is DTGVSQNPRHKITKRGQNVTFRCDPISEHNRLYWYRQTLGQGPEFLTYFQNEAQLEKSRLLSDRFSAERPKGSFSTLEIQRTEQGDSAMYLCASSYRDTSMGNIQYFGAGTRLSVL.

The chain joins TRBV30 to TRBJ2-7; D is unresolved. This CDR3 region has 11 residues. V was shortened by 0 bases and J by 4 bases, with 4 bases between the two germline ends. Germline assignment: CDR1 GTSNPN and CDR2 SVGIG (reference sequence). CDR3 in amino acids: CAWSVGYEQYF. CDR3 DNA sequence: TGTGCCTGGAGTGTCGGGTACGAGCAGTACTTC.

The sample holds one count of this clone. The chain couples TRBV10-2 to TRBJ2-3; TRBD2 matches at 10 bases. The CDR3 is made up of 19 amino acids. Germline values: CDR1 WSHSY, CDR2 SAAADI. J was trimmed by 1 base and V by 0 bases; bases with no gene match: 10. Written as DNA, the CDR3 is TGCGCCAGCAGTGAGTCGGGAGTAGCGGGGGGATTTCGCACAGATACGCAGTATTTT. Protein sequence: CASSESGVAGGFRTDTQYF.

The gene calls are TRBV7-9 and TRBJ1-3; D may be TRBD1 (6 bases). Germline V gene sequence: CDR1 SEHNR, CDR2 FQNEAQ (reference sequence). The CDR3 is 14 amino acids. V was pared by 7 bases and J by 4 bases, with 14 bases between. In nucleotides, the CDR3 is TGTGCCAGCACCAACCAGGGGACCGGAAACACCATATATTTT. This sequence encodes CASTNQGTGNTIYF.

This clone has a handful of counts. The chain couples TRBV10-3 to TRBJ2-1, with 8 positions matching TRBD2. V shed 7 bases and J 5 bases; nucleotides not matched to a gene: 16. Germline V gene lookup returns CDR1 ENHRY and CDR2 SYGVKD. There are 17 residues in the CDR3. The CDR3 DNA follows: TGTGCCATCAACGACCAAATCGGGACTAGGTATGACAATGAGCAGTTCTTC. Protein: CAINDQIGTRYDNEQFF.

The chain carries TRBV5-1 and TRBJ1-4, with TRBD1 identical over 9 bases. J lost 8 bases, V lost 3 bases, and 5 bases had no gene match. This CDR3 comprises 14 residues. Germline V gene lookup returns CDR1 SGHRS and CDR2 YFSETQ. CDR3 coding DNA: TGCGCCAGCAGCTCAACAGGGGGCGAGGAAAAACTGTTTTTT. This sequence encodes CASSSTGGEEKLFF. The whole variable domain, filled in from reference TRBV5-1 and TRBJ1-4, reads KAGVTQTPRYLIKTRGQQVTLSCSPISGHRSVSWYQQTPGQGLQFLFEYFSETQRNKGNFPGRFSGRQFSNSRSEMNVSTLELGDSALYLCASSSTGGEEKLFFGSGTQLSVL.